The 27 T cell receptor beta chains listed next were all sequenced from one sample in a study of cytomegalovirus exposure and HLA in healthy donors. The PCR employed 60 Vbeta primers together with 13 Jbeta primers. Assay used: immunoSEQ multiplex PCR; TCRdb lists only in-frame clones, some missing. Among about 100,000 clones listed, about 76% were seen once. The sample taken for sequencing was PBMCs. Receptors were obtained from an older woman in good health and CMV-seropositive.

The V call is TRBV6-5, the J call TRBJ1-1, with 8 bases lining up with TRBD1. From germline, CDR1 is MNHEY and CDR2 SVGAGI. With 6 bases clipped from V and 0 bases from J, the junction kept 6 bases outside the gene matches. There are 15 residues in the CDR3. The DNA for the CDR3 is TGTGCCAGCAGACCCCCGGACAGGGTGAACACTGAAGCTTTCTTT. It translates to CASRPPDRVNTEAFF.

V usage is TRBV4-2 and J usage is TRBJ2-3; 9 bases agree with TRBD1. Germline CDR1 LGHNA, CDR2 YNFKEQ. V was clipped by 5 bases and J by 3 bases; unmatched bases: 6. The CDR3 runs to 15 residues. Here the CDR3 DNA reads TGTGCCAGCAGCGAAGGGACAGGGAATACAGATACGCAGTATTTT. Residues: CASSEGTGNTDTQYF.

With regard to this clone: This CDR3 is also generated by other DNA sequences in the sample. The J gene is TRBJ2-1, the V gene TRBV5-1, with 9 nucleotides matching TRBD1. Trimming cost V 4 bases and J 4 bases; bases outside gene matches: 6. CDR1 SGHRS and CDR2 YFSETQ come from the germline V gene. The CDR3 runs 15 residues. Written as DNA, the CDR3 is TGCGCCAGCAGCCCTGGGACAGGGTCGTACAATGAGCAGTTCTTC. Protein product: CASSPGTGSYNEQFF.

This chain joins TRBV4-2 and TRBJ2-3; possibly TRBD2 for D (6 bases). The V end was cut by 0 bases, the J end by 2 bases, with 12 bases between. CDR3 length: 16 amino acids. Germline CDR1 is LGHNA and CDR2 is YNFKEQ. In DNA form, the CDR3 reads TGTGCCAGCAGCCAAGACGGCGGGGCCGACACAGATACGCAGTATTTT. Protein sequence: CASSQDGGADTDTQYF.

In this sample, this clone turned up once. This rearrangement joins TRBV7-2 to TRBJ2-5, with D possibly matching TRBD2 (6 bases). From germline, CDR1 is SGHTA and CDR2 FQGNSA. V was clipped by 5 bases and J by 4 bases, with 14 bases between them. The CDR3 length is 14 residues. The DNA of the CDR3 is TGTGCCAGCAGCACCCGCCCGGGGGTAGAGACCCAGTACTTC. It encodes CASSTRPGVETQYF.

The rearrangement joins TRBV5-5 to TRBJ2-7; maybe TRBD1 (6 bases). CDR1 and CDR2 (germline): SGHKS, YYEKEE (reference sequence). The CDR3 is 18 amino acids. Trimming took 0 bases from V and 4 from J, leaving 23 bases between them. CDR3 sequence reads: CASSLDRARRGPLYEQYF. In DNA form, the CDR3 reads TGTGCCAGCAGCTTGGACAGGGCCCGCAGGGGCCCGTTATACGAGCAGTACTTC.

Only a few counts were recorded for this clone. The rearrangement links TRBV15 to TRBJ2-2; 7 bases agree with TRBD1. Germline CDR1 and CDR2: LNHNV and YYDKDF (reference sequence). The CDR3 spans 15 residues. Trimming cost V 3 bases and J 5 bases; bases outside gene matches: 6. CDR3 sequence: CATSRTGPGTGELFF. CDR3 in DNA: TGTGCCACCAGCAGGACAGGGCCGGGGACCGGGGAGCTGTTTTTT.

This chain joins TRBV7-9 and TRBJ2-1; TRBD2 is a possible D gene (6 bases). Germline CDR1 and CDR2: SEHNR and FQNEAQ (reference sequence). V was shortened by 8 bases and J by 2 bases, with 13 bases between the two germline ends. The CDR3 has 14 residues. The CDR3 sequence is CASGRGGTYNEQFF. Written as DNA, the CDR3 is TGTGCCAGCGGGCGGGGCGGCACCTACAATGAGCAGTTCTTC.

This chain connects TRBV4-2 to TRBJ1-1; 9 bases align to TRBD1. V trimming: 4 bases; J trimming: 2 bases; junction bases outside the gene matches: 5. The germline V gene encodes CDR1 LGHNA and CDR2 YNFKEQ. This CDR3 has 15 amino acids. CDR3 sequence (DNA): TGTGCCAGCAGCCTACGGGACAGGGACAACACTGAAGCTTTCTTT. The encoded protein is CASSLRDRDNTEAFF.

The chain recombines TRBV7-2 with TRBJ2-3, with TRBD2 matching over 15 bases. CDR3 size: 16 residues. The V segment lost 5 bases and the J segment 4 bases; nucleotides outside the gene matches: 4. Germline V gene lookup returns CDR1 SGHTA and CDR2 FQGNSA. The CDR3 DNA follows: TGTGCCAGCAGCACAGGACTAGCGGGAGGGCCAGATACGCAGTATTTT. Protein sequence: CASSTGLAGGPDTQYF.

This clone was observed a few times. The chain carries TRBV6-6 and TRBJ1-1; D ambiguous. V lost 5 bases, J lost 3 bases, and 4 bases lay in between. Germline loops: CDR1 MNHNY, CDR2 SVGAGI (reference sequence). CDR3 length equals 11 residues. Written as DNA, the CDR3 is TGTGCCAGCAGTGTATACACTGAAGCTTTCTTT. Its protein is CASSVYTEAFF.

There are a few counts of this clone. The chain uses TRBV4-2 and TRBJ2-7; D is possibly TRBD2 (5 bases). Trimming removed 4 bases from V and 6 bases from J, with 13 bases in between. The germline gives CDR1 LGHNA, CDR2 YNFKEQ. The length of the CDR3 is 13 residues. CDR3 in amino acids: CASSPTVAGEQYF. CDR3 in DNA: TGTGCCAGCAGCCCGACCGTTGCGGGCGAGCAGTACTTC.

This clone was seen only once. The chain is built from TRBV19 and TRBJ2-7; 7 bases align to TRBD1. The junction had 8 bases not matched to a gene; V was cut back by 3 bases and J by 6 bases. Germline CDR1 reads LNHDA; CDR2 reads SQIVND (reference sequence). There are 14 residues in the CDR3. CDR3 amino acids: CASSIGTVVVEQYF. Here the CDR3 DNA reads TGTGCCAGTAGTATCGGGACAGTCGTAGTCGAGCAGTACTTC.

The rearrangement joins TRBV7-3 to TRBJ1-2; D is unclear. V was clipped by 0 bases and J by 8 bases, with 19 bases between them. This CDR3 comprises 16 residues. The V gene's germline CDR1 is SGHTA and CDR2 FQGTGA. The CDR3 DNA sequence: TGTGCCAGCAGCTTAACGAATTACGAACCTCCTAGGGGCTACACCTTC. Translation: CASSLTNYEPPRGYTF.

CDR3 sequence: CASRGGGGLRGGYTF. The CDR3 DNA sequence: TGTGCCAGCAGGGGGGGAGGGGGGCTGCGAGGGGGCTACACCTTC. The chain joins TRBV5-4 to TRBJ1-2, with D possibly matching TRBD1 (6 bases). V dropped 5 bases and J dropped 8 bases, with 22 bases sitting between them. CDR1 is SGHNT, CDR2 YYREEE, per germline (reference sequence). The CDR3 is made up of 15 amino acids.

This chain uses TRBV2 with TRBJ2-2; 12 bases line up with TRBD2. J gave up 3 bases and V 6 bases, and 5 bases lay outside the gene matches. CDR1 SNHLY and CDR2 FYNNEI come from the germline V gene. The CDR3 runs 16 residues. This chain's CDR3 is CASRLGLAGYTGELFF. The CDR3 coding sequence is TGTGCCAGCAGATTGGGACTAGCGGGCTACACCGGGGAGCTGTTTTTT.

This clone was recorded once. The V and J genes are TRBV13 and TRBJ2-7; no clear D gene. Germline loops: CDR1 PRHDT, CDR2 FYEKMQ (reference sequence). The CDR3 spans 13 residues. V lost 5 bases and J lost 0, with 8 bases in between. In nucleotides, the CDR3 is TGTGCCAGCAGCGTTATTAGCTCCTACGAGCAGTACTTC. This codes for CASSVISSYEQYF.

The chain joins TRBV9 to TRBJ2-5; D might be TRBD2 (5 bases). The J call may be in error: the DNA end matches TRBJ2-7 better. CDR1 is SGDLS, CDR2 YYNGEE, per germline. The CDR3 has 14 amino acids. The CDR3 DNA is TGTGCCAGCAGCAGTGAGGGCTGGTTTGGCGAGCAGTACTTC. This codes for CASSSEGWFGEQYF.

The J gene is TRBJ1-4, the V gene TRBV28, with D perhaps TRBD1 (6 bases). In germline, CDR1 is MDHEN, CDR2 SYDVKM. There are 15 residues in the CDR3. Trimming left V 1 base short and J 8 bases short, with 14 bases between. The CDR3 protein is CASSLYRRGAEKLFF. In DNA form, the CDR3 reads TGTGCCAGCAGTTTATACCGCAGGGGAGCCGAAAAACTGTTTTTT.

In this sample, this clone turned up once. This chain uses TRBV13 with TRBJ2-5; possible D gene TRBD1, 9 bases. This CDR3 has 15 amino acids. Trimming removed 6 bases at V and 4 bases at J, with 18 bases between. CDR1 and CDR2 from the germline V gene are PRHDT and FYEKMQ (reference sequence). The DNA of the CDR3 is TGTGCCAGCAGTCGGGGGGGACAGGGCAGAGAGACCCAGTACTTC. It encodes CASSRGGQGRETQYF.

The gene calls are TRBV29-1 and TRBJ2-3, with 7 bases that match TRBD1. Germline CDR1 reads SQVTM; CDR2 reads ANQGSEA. The CDR3 runs 14 residues. J lost 0 bases, V lost 7 bases, and 7 bases had no gene match. This CDR3 is CSGSRGFSTDTQYF. For the CDR3, the DNA is TGCAGCGGGAGCAGGGGGTTTAGCACAGATACGCAGTATTTT.

J is TRBJ1-4 and V is TRBV6-5; TRBD1 aligns across 9 bases. The trim removed 10 bases at V and 5 bases at J, leaving 5 bases unmatched. In germline, CDR1 is MNHEY, CDR2 SVGAGI. The CDR3 spans 13 residues. CDR3 in amino acids: CATKQGANEKLFF. The CDR3 DNA sequence: TGTGCCACTAAACAGGGGGCAAATGAAAAACTGTTTTTT.

The chain employs TRBV27 and TRBJ2-5; 9 bases align to TRBD1. Germline CDR1 and CDR2: MNHEY and SMNVEV (reference sequence). The V segment lost 6 bases and the J segment 6 bases; nucleotides outside the gene matches: 8. This CDR3 region has 14 residues. The CDR3 sequence is CASSPGQGQKTQYF. As DNA, the CDR3 is TGTGCCAGCAGCCCGGGACAGGGTCAAAAGACCCAGTACTTC.

The chain is built from TRBV28 and TRBJ2-7; 9 nucleotides match TRBD1. V lost 4 bases to trimming and J lost 6 bases; unmatched junction nucleotides: 13. The V gene's germline CDR1 is MDHEN and CDR2 SYDVKM. This CDR3 region has 16 residues. CDR3 nucleotide sequence: TGTGCCAGCAGTTCCCCGGGGACAGGGATTCTCAGCGAGCAGTACTTC. Amino acids: CASSSPGTGILSEQYF.

This clone has a handful of counts. The chain uses TRBV19 and TRBJ1-1; 8 positions match TRBD1. Trimming took 5 bases from V and 4 from J; bases not matched to a gene: 9. Germline lookup yields CDR1 LNHDA and CDR2 SQIVND (reference sequence). The CDR3 is 15 residues long. CDR3 sequence (DNA): TGTGCCAGTAGTCCGCGGACAGGGATAATCACTGAAGCTTTCTTT. Translating it yields CASSPRTGIITEAFF.

The rearrangement joins TRBV2 to TRBJ1-3, with a possible D match to TRBD1 (6 bases). The CDR3 is made up of 15 amino acids. Between the trimmed V and J ends, which lost 0 bases and 6 bases, there was a span of 12 bases. CDR1 SNHLY and CDR2 FYNNEI come from the germline V gene. CDR3 nucleotides: TGTGCCAGCAGTGAAGCGGGGGCTGGGGAAAACACCATATATTTT. Its protein is CASSEAGAGENTIYF. Based on the CDR3 plus reference TRBV2 and TRBJ1-3, the full variable domain is EPEVTQTPSHQVTQMGQEVILRCVPISNHLYFYWYRQILGQKVEFLVSFYNNEISEKSEIFDDQFSVERPDGSNFTLKIRSTKLEDSAMYFCASSEAGAGENTIYFGEGSWLTVV.

J is TRBJ1-2 and V is TRBV19, with D perhaps TRBD1 (6 bases). The germline V gene has CDR1 LNHDA and CDR2 SQIVND (reference sequence). Trimming left V 4 bases short and J 0 bases short, with 15 bases between. The CDR3 has 16 residues. CDR3 loop: CASSKPGQPTNYGYTF. The CDR3 bases are TGTGCCAGTAGTAAGCCGGGACAACCTACTAACTATGGCTACACCTTC.